The T cell receptor (beta chain) described here comes from a study of cytomegalovirus exposure and HLA in healthy donors. General study results and limits: In a later analysis, an Asian-associated ancestry cluster reportedly showed fewer N-insertions than the approximately 660-donor mean. The study flagged about 150 TCR beta chains as cytomegalovirus-associated. Presence/absence analyses supposed approximately even sequencing depth among donors.

This PCR relied on a set of 60 Vbeta primers and 13 Jbeta primers. The method was immunoSEQ multiplex PCR; TCRdb's version includes in-frame clones alone and lacks a portion of them. The sample yields more than 110,000 clones, approximately 80% seen once. Germline-derived CDR1 and CDR2 are SSHAT and FNYEAQ (reference sequence). The CDR3 has 14 residues. Comment on this clone: Its antigen is currently unknown. One junction end disagrees with the germline gene, perhaps due to a read error.

The rearrangement uses TRBV7-7 and TRBJ2-5; the match to TRBD1 covers 9 bases. Material for sequencing was PBMCs. This receptor was identified in a male donor in good health and CMV-seronegative. This CDR3 is CASSWDRETETQYF. Written as DNA, the CDR3 is TGTGCTAGCAGCTGGGACAGGGAAACAGAGACCCAGTACTTC.